These 20 T cell receptor beta chains were all obtained from the same sample, sequenced in a study of T-cell memory formation after mild COVID-19. TCRdb recomputed calls from the 5' RACE reads with MiXCR, one row per CDR3 protein. The sample has around 420,000 distinct CDR3 sequences; more than 20% are singletons. Sequencing was performed on PBMCs or a T cell subset sorted from them (not recorded which). The receptors shown here come from an adult woman who had mild COVID-19 (a few samples of this study predate the infection). Cell type and time point are not known.

This clonotype was detected a few times. The V and J genes are TRBV6-5 and TRBJ2-2; 9 bases are shared with TRBD2. Germline V gene sequence: CDR1 MNHEY, CDR2 SVGAGI. The CDR3 length is 15 residues. Trimming cost V 5 bases and J 5 bases; bases outside gene matches: 6. CDR3 nucleotides: TGTGCCAGCAGTCCTGTAGCGGGAGAGACCGGGGAGCTGTTTTTT. It encodes CASSPVAGETGELFF.

This clonotype was counted a few times. A much larger clone sits a single nucleotide away, making a read error possible. The chain has TRBV6-4 and TRBJ1-1; D might be TRBD1 (6 bases). Trimming took 4 bases from V and 1 from J, leaving 7 bases between them. This CDR3 has 13 residues. Germline CDR1 reads MRHNA; CDR2 reads SNTAGT. CDR3 sequence reads: CASSVQGNTEAFF. DNA for the CDR3: TGTGCCAGCAGTGTACAGGGGAACACTGAAGCTTTCTTT.

This clonotype was observed a handful of times. V gene TRBV19 combines with J gene TRBJ2-1, with a tentative D call TRBD2 (7 bases). The CDR3 has 17 amino acids. Germline V gene data show CDR1 as LNHDA and CDR2 as SQIVND (reference sequence). Deletions cut 4 bases from V and 10 bases from J, with 26 bases between. DNA of the CDR3: TGTGCCAGTAGTAGGAAGACTCCAGCGGGACCTGGGGGCGAGCAGTTCTTC. Translation gives CASSRKTPAGPGGEQFF.

This clonotype was seen more than once but under ten times. This chain uses TRBV18 with TRBJ1-6; 8 bases match TRBD1. This CDR3 contains 12 residues. CDR1 is KGHSH and CDR2 is LQKENI in the germline V gene. Trimming at V came to 6 bases and at J to 14 bases, leaving 6 bases not matched to a gene. Written as DNA, the CDR3 is TGTGCCAGCTCCACCACAGGGGGATCCCTCCACTTT. Protein product: CASSTTGGSLHF.

This clonotype was seen a handful of times. The V call is TRBV6-5, the J call TRBJ2-7; D is possibly TRBD1 (6 bases). The CDR3 spans 15 residues. The V gene's germline CDR1 is MNHEY and CDR2 SVGAGI. V was cut by 6 bases and J by 0 bases, with 15 bases left in between. This chain's CDR3 is CASSPLGQSSYEQYF. CDR3 in DNA: TGTGCCAGCAGCCCACTAGGACAGAGCTCCTACGAGCAGTACTTC.

The V call is TRBV25-1, the J call TRBJ2-2, with TRBD2 matching 7 bases. The CDR3 sequence is 15 residues long. J was trimmed by 5 bases and V by 3 bases; bases with no gene match: 6. Germline-derived CDR1 and CDR2 are MGHDK and SYGVNS. The CDR3 sequence: CASSEEAGRTGELFF. CDR3 nucleotide sequence: TGTGCCAGCAGTGAGGAAGCGGGGCGAACCGGGGAGCTGTTTTTT.

The V call is TRBV5-1, the J call TRBJ2-3; TRBD2 matches 15 bases. The CDR3 runs to 18 residues. V lost 4 bases, J lost 5 bases, and 11 bases stayed unmatched. Germline V gene lookup returns CDR1 SGHRS and CDR2 YFSETQ. CDR3 amino acids: CASSQGTSGGPPQDTQYF. The DNA for the CDR3 is TGCGCCAGCAGCCAAGGGACTAGCGGGGGGCCACCTCAAGATACGCAGTATTTT.

This clonotype was seen more than once but under ten times. The J gene is TRBJ2-1, the V gene TRBV5-1, with 10 nucleotides matching TRBD1. The germline CDR1 and CDR2 sequences are SGHRS and YFSETQ. The V and J ends lost 4 bases and 9 bases, in that order; junction bases with no gene match: 7. The CDR3 consists of 14 residues. DNA for the CDR3: TGCGCCAGCAGCCCCGGACAGGGGGAGGGTGAGCAGTTCTTC. Its protein product is CASSPGQGEGEQFF.

This clonotype has just a few counts. The chain carries TRBV7-9 and TRBJ2-1, with 9 bases fitting TRBD2. Germline-derived CDR1 and CDR2 are SEHNR and FQNEAQ (reference sequence). V was pared by 3 bases and J by 9 bases, with 3 bases of the junction left unmatched. The CDR3 has 13 residues. The CDR3 bases are TGTGCCAGCAGCTTGGGACTAGCAAGTGAGCAGTTCTTC. Encoded protein: CASSLGLASEQFF.

This clonotype was seen a single time. V is TRBV19 and J is TRBJ2-3; D possibly corresponds to TRBD1 (6 bases). The CDR3 covers 15 residues. Germline V gives CDR1 LNHDA, CDR2 SQIVND (reference sequence). Trimming took 7 bases from V and 0 from J, leaving 14 bases between them. The DNA for the CDR3 is TGTGCCAGTACTATGGACAGCCGTAGCACAGATACGCAGTATTTT. Encoded protein: CASTMDSRSTDTQYF. Complete variable domain (other parts from reference TRBV19 and TRBJ2-3): DGGITQSPKYLFRKEGQNVTLSCEQNLNHDAMYWYRQDPGQGLRLIYYSQIVNDFQKGDIAEGYSVSREKKESFPLTVTSAQKNPTAFYLCASTMDSRSTDTQYFGPGTRLTVL.

This clonotype has only a few counts. This chain connects TRBV5-1 to TRBJ2-1, with 10 bases matching TRBD2. CDR1 and CDR2 (germline): SGHRS, YFSETQ. V dropped 0 bases and J dropped 0; count of bases not matched to a gene: 3. CDR3 size: 17 residues. Here the CDR3 reads CASSLEASGSSYNEQFF. CDR3 DNA: TGCGCCAGCAGCTTGGAGGCTAGCGGGAGCTCCTACAATGAGCAGTTCTTC. The whole variable domain, remainder taken from reference TRBV5-1 and TRBJ2-1, is KAGVTQTPRYLIKTRGQQVTLSCSPISGHRSVSWYQQTPGQGLQFLFEYFSETQRNKGNFPGRFSGRQFSNSRSEMNVSTLELGDSALYLCASSLEASGSSYNEQFFGPGTRLTVL.

This clonotype was detected only once. The chain uses TRBV6-1 and TRBJ2-5, with D tentatively TRBD2 (6 bases). This CDR3 comprises 15 residues. The V end was cut by 4 bases, the J end by 3 bases, with 15 bases between. CDR1 MNHNS and CDR2 SASEGT come from the germline V gene. CDR3 nucleotide sequence: TGTGCCAGCAGTGGATCGCGGGATGCTAAAGAGACCCAGTACTTC. The encoded protein is CASSGSRDAKETQYF.

This rearrangement joins TRBV4-1 to TRBJ1-1; TRBD1 matches at 11 bases. The V and J ends lost 5 bases and 3 bases, in that order; junction bases with no gene match: 20. Per germline, CDR1 MGHRA and CDR2 YSYEKL. The CDR3 contains 20 residues. The CDR3 sequence: CASSIFSLGQGERLDTEAFF. CDR3 sequence (DNA): TGCGCCAGCAGCATTTTTTCGCTGGGACAGGGGGAAAGGCTCGACACTGAAGCTTTCTTT.

This clonotype has only a few counts. Here the CDR3 reads CASSWGGEKLFF. The CDR3 DNA reads as TGCGCCAGCAGTTGGGGAGGAGAAAAACTGTTTTTT. This sequence joins TRBV5-1 and TRBJ1-4; no reliable D call. The CDR3 extends over 12 amino acids. Germline CDR1 reads SGHRS; CDR2 reads YFSETQ. V was pared by 5 bases and J by 8 bases, with 10 bases between.

This clonotype was found a few times. The chain links TRBV20-1 to TRBJ2-7, with 11 positions matching TRBD2. V lost 5 bases, J lost 2 bases, and 5 bases stayed unmatched. CDR3 length: 14 amino acids. Germline CDR1 is DFQATT and CDR2 is SNEGSKA (reference sequence). The CDR3 sequence: CSASLAGVTYEQYF. CDR3 bases: TGCAGTGCTTCACTAGCGGGGGTAACCTACGAGCAGTACTTC.

The chain recombines TRBV5-6 with TRBJ1-5, with D hard to call. Trimming pared 0 bases from V and 2 bases from J, leaving 6 bases between. The CDR3 loop spans 14 amino acids. Germline CDR1 reads SGHDT; CDR2 reads YYEEEE. The CDR3: CASSLGLRNQPQHF. The DNA for the CDR3 is TGTGCCAGCAGCTTGGGCTTACGCAATCAGCCCCAGCATTTT.

This clonotype was seen a few times. The genes are TRBV11-2 and TRBJ2-1; 15 bases are shared with TRBD2. Germline CDR1 SGHAT, CDR2 FQNNGV. The CDR3 runs 15 residues. V trimming: 6 bases; J trimming: 6 bases; junction bases outside the gene matches: 3. CDR3 in amino acids: CASRRTSGRGNEQFF. The CDR3 DNA is TGTGCCAGCAGAAGGACTAGCGGGAGGGGCAATGAGCAGTTCTTC.

The sample holds a few counts of this clonotype. The V call is TRBV7-9, the J call TRBJ1-1; a weak D match, TRBD1 (6 bases). There are 15 residues in the CDR3. Looked up from germline, CDR1 is SEHNR and CDR2 is FQNEAQ (reference sequence). V dropped 1 base and J dropped 1 base, with 10 bases sitting between them. The DNA for the CDR3 is TGTGCCAGCAGCTTAGGTGGGGGCTGGAACACTGAAGCTTTCTTT. The encoded protein is CASSLGGGWNTEAFF. Full variable domain (outside the CDR3, taken from reference TRBV7-9 and TRBJ1-1): DTGVSQNPRHKITKRGQNVTFRCDPISEHNRLYWYRQTLGQGPEFLTYFQNEAQLEKSRLLSDRFSAERPKGSFSTLEIQRTEQGDSAMYLCASSLGGGWNTEAFFGQGTRLTVV.

This clonotype was observed a handful of times. The V gene is TRBV10-3, the J gene TRBJ2-5; D not resolved. Looked up from germline, CDR1 is ENHRY and CDR2 is SYGVKD. The length of the CDR3 is 15 residues. Trimming removed 3 bases from V and 2 bases from J, with 13 bases in between. This CDR3 is CAISEFADGQETQYF. The CDR3 nucleotides read TGTGCCATCAGTGAATTCGCGGACGGACAAGAGACCCAGTACTTC.

In this sample, this clonotype turned up a few times. V and J are TRBV24-1 and TRBJ1-5, with unresolved D. Germline CDR1 is KGHDR and CDR2 is SFDVKD. V shed 6 bases and J shed 0 bases, with 8 bases lying between them. The CDR3 totals 14 residues. CDR3 bases: TGTGCCACCAGTAATGGGCTTAGCAATCAGCCCCAGCATTTT. It translates to CATSNGLSNQPQHF.